The 22 T cell receptor beta chains below all came from one sample that was sequenced in a study of T cells expressing NK-cell markers. TCRdb reprocessed the 5' RACE reads and keeps a single row for each CDR3 protein, giving no DNA. The sample is made up of roughly 420,000 distinct CDR3 sequences, and the top ten hold 7.3% of it. The source material was blood T cells: a sorted CD56 or NKG2C T cell subset, CD4+ or CD8+ T cells, or bulk PBMC T cells (not recorded which). The source is a woman aged 18 to 75 in good health.

J is TRBJ2-2 and V is TRBV7-9. Germline V gene sequence: CDR1 SEHNR, CDR2 FQNEAQ (reference sequence). The CDR3 has 14 residues. CDR3: CASSLSGKTGELFF. The full variable domain, rest sourced from reference TRBV7-9 and TRBJ2-2, is DTGVSQNPRHKITKRGQNVTFRCDPISEHNRLYWYRQTLGQGPEFLTYFQNEAQLEKSRLLSDRFSAERPKGSFSTLEIQRTEQGDSAMYLCASSLSGKTGELFFGEGSRLTVL.

This chain joins TRBV15 and TRBJ1-5; the TCRdb call, TRBD1, lacks DNA for checking. The CDR3 extends over 15 amino acids. CDR1 and CDR2 from the germline V gene are LNHNV and YYDKDF (reference sequence). Here the CDR3 reads CATSNTRYSNQPQHF.

The chain's CDR3 is CASSFDGANVLTF. The chain recombines TRBV7-9 with TRBJ2-6. The CDR3 spans 13 residues. CDR1 and CDR2 (germline): SEHNR, FQNEAQ (reference sequence).

The V and J genes are TRBV20-1 and TRBJ2-3; TCRdb outputs TRBD1, but without DNA this stays unchecked. The germline CDR1 and CDR2 sequences are DFQATT and SNEGSKA (reference sequence). This CDR3 region has 14 residues. The CDR3 spells CSARFQGDTDTQYF.

The rearrangement links TRBV12-3 or TRBV12-4 to TRBJ2-5; lacking DNA, the TRBD1 call made by TCRdb goes unchecked. The CDR3 extends over 15 amino acids. CDR3 loop: CASSPRQGGRETQYF.

The V and J genes are TRBV10-2 and TRBJ2-1; TCRdb lists TRBD2, though no DNA is available to test this call. The CDR3 covers 13 residues. CDR1 and CDR2 from the germline V gene are WSHSY and SAAADI. Here the CDR3 reads CASSDPRDHEQFF.

This rearrangement joins TRBV7-2 to TRBJ1-4; TCRdb outputs TRBD1, but without DNA this stays unchecked. The CDR3 is made up of 14 amino acids. Germline-derived CDR1 and CDR2 are SGHTA and FQGNSA. This chain's CDR3 is CASSRGGAEEKLFF.

This chain links TRBV12-3 or TRBV12-4 with TRBJ2-4; TCRdb's assignment of TRBD2 cannot be checked, as there is no DNA. This CDR3 region has 15 residues. CDR3 sequence: CASSPVAGGPNIQYF.

The chain couples TRBV3-1 to TRBJ2-7; without DNA, the TCRdb call of TRBD2 cannot be checked. The CDR3 covers 15 residues. Germline values: CDR1 LGHDT, CDR2 YNNKEL (reference sequence). This CDR3 is CASSPPVAGAYEQYF.

This chain uses TRBV21-1 with TRBJ2-5; TCRdb's D call, TRBD1, is unchecked because there is no DNA. TRBV21-1 corresponds to a pseudogene. This CDR3 has 16 residues. Here the CDR3 reads CASSARDRVTQETQYF.

The V gene is TRBV11-2, the J gene TRBJ2-1; the D call from TCRdb, TRBD1, cannot be confirmed without DNA. The CDR3 length is 12 residues. Looked up from germline, CDR1 is SGHAT and CDR2 is FQNNGV. CDR3 loop: CASSAQGAEQFF.

The chain carries TRBV12-3 or TRBV12-4 and TRBJ2-1; the D gene TCRdb calls, TRBD1, cannot be checked with no DNA. This CDR3 comprises 15 residues. The CDR3: CASCQAGATTYEQFF.

The J gene is TRBJ1-1, the V gene TRBV12-3 or TRBV12-4; TCRdb names TRBD1, which stays unverified in the absence of DNA. The length of the CDR3 is 12 residues. CDR3 residues: CASSLVGAGAFF.

The chain recombines TRBV20-1 with TRBJ1-3; TCRdb reports TRBD1, a call that lacks DNA to check it against. CDR1 is DFQATT and CDR2 is SNEGSKA in the germline V gene (reference sequence). The CDR3 consists of 14 residues. CDR3 region: CSATGRIGGNTIYF.

The chain couples TRBV9 to TRBJ2-7; TCRdb returns TRBD2, unconfirmable since there is no DNA. Germline CDR1 reads SGDLS; CDR2 reads YYNGEE. The length of the CDR3 is 16 residues. CDR3 protein: CASSVGPPSGSDEQYF.

The chain couples TRBV19 to TRBJ1-5; lacking DNA, the TRBD1 call made by TCRdb goes unchecked. There are 17 residues in the CDR3. Germline loops: CDR1 LNHDA, CDR2 SQIVND (reference sequence). The CDR3 loop reads CASSIAHPGRSNQPQHF.

The rearrangement joins TRBV28 to TRBJ1-1. The CDR3 loop spans 11 amino acids. Per the germline V gene, CDR1 is MDHEN and CDR2 is SYDVKM. The CDR3 sequence: CASNTNTEAFF.

This chain connects TRBV3-1 to TRBJ2-5; TCRdb's D call of TRBD1 is untestable without DNA. CDR3 size: 16 residues. The germline V gene encodes CDR1 LGHDT and CDR2 YNNKEL (reference sequence). CDR3 sequence reads: CASSNRDMGVWETQYF.

This chain connects TRBV12-3 or TRBV12-4 to TRBJ1-4; TCRdb's assignment of TRBD1 cannot be checked, as there is no DNA. This CDR3 contains 16 residues. The CDR3 spells CASSPGPTGTNEKLFF.

The chain has TRBV5-1 and TRBJ1-2; the D gene TCRdb calls, TRBD1, cannot be checked with no DNA. The CDR3 sequence is 17 residues long. Germline CDR1 is SGHRS and CDR2 is YFSETQ. The CDR3 sequence is CASSLAPQERVDYGYTF.

The chain carries TRBV25-1 and TRBJ2-1; without DNA, the TCRdb call of TRBD1 cannot be checked. The CDR3 sequence is 15 residues long. Germline V gene lookup returns CDR1 MGHDK and CDR2 SYGVNS. The CDR3 reads CASSAPRGDYNEQFF. The variable domain in full, completed from reference TRBV25-1 and TRBJ2-1, reads EADIYQTPRYLVIGTGKKITLECSQTMGHDKMYWYQQDPGMELHLIHYSYGVNSTEKGDLSSESTVSRIRTEHFPLTLESARPSHTSQYLCASSAPRGDYNEQFFGPGTRLTVL.

The V and J genes are TRBV12-3 or TRBV12-4 and TRBJ1-1; the TRBD1 assignment by TCRdb is unverifiable without DNA. The CDR3 has 14 amino acids. CDR3 in amino acids: CASSWGQINTEAFF.